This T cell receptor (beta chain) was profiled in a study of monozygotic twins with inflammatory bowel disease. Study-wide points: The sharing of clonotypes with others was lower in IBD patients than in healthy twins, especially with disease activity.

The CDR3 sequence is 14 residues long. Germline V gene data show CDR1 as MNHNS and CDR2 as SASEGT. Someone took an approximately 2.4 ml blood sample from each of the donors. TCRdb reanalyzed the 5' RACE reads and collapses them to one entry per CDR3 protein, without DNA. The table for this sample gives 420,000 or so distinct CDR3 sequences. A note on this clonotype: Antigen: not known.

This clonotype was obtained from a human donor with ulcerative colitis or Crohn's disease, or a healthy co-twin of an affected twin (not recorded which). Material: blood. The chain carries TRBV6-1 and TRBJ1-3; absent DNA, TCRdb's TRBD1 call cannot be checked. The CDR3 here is CASSRSASGNTIYF.